This T cell receptor beta chain is drawn from a study of blood T cell repertoires in COVID-19. Background on the study: The United States, Italy and Spain were the sources of the acute and convalescent COVID-19 samples. Sample material is recorded as cDNA or gDNA derived from T cells, B-cell-depleted T cells, or PBMCs.

Per the original methods: Cell counts per sample came from amplifying reference gene primers. Method: immunoSEQ multiplex PCR; TCRdb's copy keeps in-frame clones and lacks some. V, J and clone size are taken as reported in that table, and D and trimming were inferred from the DNA itself. In the table there are around 120,000 clones, nearly 90% of which are singletons. Patients in Seattle were enrolled during active infection, then followed longitudinally. Material: peripheral blood. The source of this sequence is a woman aged 55 to 70 with COVID-19, enrolled during active disease.

The CDR3 sequence: CASSMGQGGYNEQFF. Written as DNA, the CDR3 is TGTGCCAGCAGCATGGGACAGGGGGGCTACAATGAGCAGTTCTTC. The chain links TRBV7-2 to TRBJ2-1; 11 positions agree with TRBD1. The V and J ends lost 5 bases and 3 bases, in that order; junction bases with no gene match: 3. From germline, CDR1 is SGHTA and CDR2 FQGNSA. The CDR3 consists of 15 residues.